The 15 T cell receptor beta chains in this list originate from one sample, sequenced in a study of blood T cell repertoires in COVID-19. Profiled with immunoSEQ multiplex PCR; TCRdb holds only in-frame clones, not every one. The table includes hundreds of thousands of clones, 75% to 90% detected once. Sequencing was performed on peripheral blood. The receptors shown here come from a woman aged 50 to 60 with COVID-19, enrolled during active disease.

This clone was seen once. CDR3 residues: CASSLSWSVYRVYGYTF. The CDR3 DNA sequence: TGTGCCAGCAGCTTGAGTTGGAGTGTGTATCGGGTCTATGGCTACACCTTC. The J gene is TRBJ1-2, the V gene TRBV5-6; D is unclear. The V gene's germline CDR1 is SGHDT and CDR2 YYEEEE. This CDR3 is built from 17 residues. The germline V and J ends were trimmed by 1 base and 4 bases, with 20 bases remaining between them. Combining the CDR3 with reference TRBV5-6 and TRBJ1-2 gives the whole variable domain DAGVTQSPTHLIKTRGQQVTLRCSPKSGHDTVSWYQQALGQGPQFIFQYYEEEERQRGNFPDRFSGHQFPNYSSELNVNALLLGDSALYLCASSLSWSVYRVYGYTFGSGTRLTVV.

This rearrangement joins TRBV6-5 to TRBJ2-6; tentatively, D is TRBD2 (5 bases). With 6 bases removed from V and 4 bases from J, the gap between germline ends came to 10 bases. Germline CDR1 MNHEY, CDR2 SVGAGI. This CDR3 has 14 residues. The DNA for the CDR3 is TGTGCCAGCAGGATAGGCGGGGGGGCCAACGTCCTGACTTTC. This codes for CASRIGGGANVLTF.

The chain joins TRBV7-3 to TRBJ1-1; the D is unclear. The germline V gene has CDR1 SGHTA and CDR2 FQGTGA. Trimming stripped 3 bases from V and 0 bases from J, with 5 bases between. The CDR3 has 13 amino acids. The CDR3 loop reads CASSFTLNTEAFF. The CDR3 region has the DNA TGTGCCAGCAGCTTCACATTGAACACTGAAGCTTTCTTT.

This chain joins TRBV27 and TRBJ2-1; perhaps TRBD2 as D (5 bases). Germline CDR1 MNHEY, CDR2 SMNVEV (reference sequence). Trimming pared 2 bases from V and 10 bases from J, leaving 12 bases between. The CDR3 runs 13 residues. In DNA, the CDR3 is TGTGCCAGCAGTTTAAGTAGAACGGGGGAGCAGTTCTTC. Residues: CASSLSRTGEQFF.

Here the CDR3 reads CASSYSAFSPGLSYEQYF. CDR3 sequence (DNA): TGTGCCAGCAGTTACTCCGCTTTTAGTCCAGGACTCAGCTACGAGCAGTACTTC. The rearrangement joins TRBV6-2 or TRBV6-3 to TRBJ2-7; maybe TRBD2 (5 bases). CDR3 length: 18 amino acids. With 0 bases removed from V and 3 bases from J, the gap between germline ends came to 21 bases. Germline V lookup: CDR1 MNHEY, CDR2 SVGEGT.

This rearrangement joins TRBV24-1 to TRBJ2-1; 8 nucleotides agree with TRBD1. V lost 1 base, J lost 7 bases, and 2 bases stayed unmatched. Germline-derived CDR1 and CDR2 are KGHDR and SFDVKD. The CDR3 totals 14 residues. In DNA form, the CDR3 reads TGTGCCACCAGTGATTTAACAGGGGGTAATGAGCAGTTCTTC. As protein: CATSDLTGGNEQFF.

The rearrangement uses TRBV18 and TRBJ1-2; D remains ambiguous. The germline CDR1 and CDR2 sequences are KGHSH and LQKENI. V lost 3 bases, J lost 4 bases, and 12 bases lay in between. The CDR3 has 14 residues. The CDR3 sequence: CASSPAQNGYGYTF. The CDR3 DNA reads as TGTGCCAGCTCACCCGCCCAAAACGGCTATGGCTACACCTTC.

The chain uses TRBV11-2 and TRBJ1-2; D possibly corresponds to TRBD1 (5 bases). Trimming stripped 0 bases from V and 7 bases from J, with 15 bases between. The germline CDR1 and CDR2 sequences are SGHAT and FQNNGV. The CDR3 runs 15 residues. The CDR3 loop reads CASSLDLGALSGYTF. CDR3 sequence (DNA): TGTGCCAGCAGCTTAGATCTTGGGGCTCTCTCTGGCTACACCTTC.

This chain joins TRBV7-3 and TRBJ2-3; 9 bases are shared with TRBD2. Trimming took 4 bases from V and 4 from J; bases not matched to a gene: 3. From germline, CDR1 is SGHTA and CDR2 FQGTGA. The CDR3 totals 14 residues. The chain's CDR3 is CASSSSGTADTQYF. CDR3 DNA sequence: TGTGCCAGCAGCTCTAGCGGGACCGCAGATACGCAGTATTTT.

The chain has TRBV21-1 and TRBJ1-1. TRBV21-1 is tagged as a pseudogene. The CDR3 extends over 15 amino acids. The CDR3 nucleotides read TGTGCCAGCAGCATCTCCAGGACTACGAACACTGAAGCTTTCTTT. This gives the protein CASSISRTTNTEAFF.

In DNA form, the CDR3 reads TGTGCCAGCAGTTACCGGCCAGGGGTAACAGGGGAGCTGTTTTTT. It encodes CASSYRPGVTGELFF. The rearrangement uses TRBV6-5 and TRBJ2-2; D is possibly TRBD1 (6 bases). V lost 2 bases and J 8 bases, leaving 15 bases between the germline ends. This CDR3 contains 15 residues. Germline loops: CDR1 MNHEY, CDR2 SVGAGI.

This clone has only a few counts. The chain combines TRBV5-8 with TRBJ2-7; TRBD2 matches at 12 bases. Germline CDR1 and CDR2: SGHTS and YDEGEE. Germline trimming cut 0 bases from V and 3 bases from J; bases unmatched to any gene: 7. The CDR3 has 17 residues. In DNA, the CDR3 is TGTGCCAGCAGCTTGGGACTAGCGGGAGCGCTTTACTACGAGCAGTACTTC. This sequence encodes CASSLGLAGALYYEQYF.

V gene TRBV12-5 combines with J gene TRBJ1-3, with TRBD1 matching over 9 bases. V dropped 1 base and J dropped 3; count of bases not matched to a gene: 4. Germline V lookup: CDR1 LGHNT, CDR2 FRNRAP. This CDR3 contains 16 residues. In DNA, the CDR3 is TGTGCTAGTGGTTTGGCACAGGGGGCTGGTGGAAACACCATATATTTT. As protein: CASGLAQGAGGNTIYF.

V gene TRBV9 combines with J gene TRBJ2-5; 10 bases are a match to TRBD2. CDR3 length: 15 residues. From germline, CDR1 is SGDLS and CDR2 YYNGEE. Trimming at V came to 4 bases and at J to 5 bases, leaving 8 bases not matched to a gene. In DNA form, the CDR3 reads TGTGCCAGCAGCCTAAGCGGGAGGGCCCGGGAGACCCAGTACTTC. Translating it yields CASSLSGRARETQYF.

There are many counts of this clone. The rearrangement joins TRBV10-2 to TRBJ2-1, with 7 nucleotides matching TRBD1. The V gene end was trimmed by 7 bases and the J gene end by 4 bases; junction bases not matched to a gene: 7. The CDR3 has 14 amino acids. Germline V lookup: CDR1 WSHSY, CDR2 SAAADI. Written as DNA, the CDR3 is TGCGCCAGCACCCCGACAGGGTCATACAATGAGCAGTTCTTC. This gives the protein CASTPTGSYNEQFF.